The 25 T cell receptor beta chains reported below all come from one sample, sequenced in a study of graft-versus-host responses after intestinal transplantation. Using immunoSEQ multiplex PCR, the repertoire was profiled, and TCRdb retains in-frame clones only, with some absent. The data hold approximately 49,000 clones, with roughly 90% observed a single time. Their antigens remain unidentified. The starting material was unstimulated CD4+ T cells sorted from spleen or lymph node cells, obtained before transplant. The receptors here all came from a human donor who was the organ donor for an intestinal transplant.

The chain employs TRBV5-8 and TRBJ1-5; unclear D gene. CDR1 SGHTS and CDR2 YDEGEE come from the germline V gene. V was clipped by 5 bases and J by 5 bases, with 26 bases between them. The CDR3 covers 18 residues. CDR3 sequence (DNA): TGTGCCAGCAGATCGTTCCCTGAACACCCCCAAGAATATCAGCCCCAGCATTTT. Its translation: CASRSFPEHPQEYQPQHF.

The chain uses TRBV7-2 and TRBJ1-5; D gene uncertain. Trimming left V 8 bases short and J 4 bases short, with 12 bases between. Germline CDR1 reads SGHTA; CDR2 reads FQGNSA. There are 13 residues in the CDR3. CDR3: CASRDPLNQPQHF. CDR3 nucleotide sequence: TGTGCCAGCCGGGATCCTTTAAATCAGCCCCAGCATTTT.

The chain couples TRBV7-3 to TRBJ2-3; tentatively, D is TRBD1 (6 bases). Per the germline V gene, CDR1 is SGHTA and CDR2 is FQGTGA. The V gene lost 1 base and the J gene lost 2 bases, with 22 bases spanning the gap. This CDR3 has 19 amino acids. The CDR3 DNA is TGTGCCAGCAGCTTAAGAAAAAAGAGCGCGGACAGATACACAGATACGCAGTATTTT. Protein product: CASSLRKKSADRYTDTQYF.

The chain carries TRBV28 and TRBJ2-5, with 11 positions matching TRBD2. V gave up 6 bases and J gave up 2 bases; unmatched junction bases: 5. Per the germline V gene, CDR1 is MDHEN and CDR2 is SYDVKM. This CDR3 spans 15 amino acids. CDR3 sequence (DNA): TGTGCCAGCAGATCGGGACTAGCGGTACAAGAGACCCAGTACTTC. Protein product: CASRSGLAVQETQYF.

The chain carries TRBV13 and TRBJ2-2, with D possibly being TRBD1 (7 bases). Per the germline V gene, CDR1 is PRHDT and CDR2 is FYEKMQ (reference sequence). The CDR3 runs 13 residues. V was clipped by 5 bases and J by 7 bases, with 11 bases between them. The CDR3 spells CASSPGGNGELFF. CDR3 sequence (DNA): TGTGCCAGCAGCCCAGGGGGGAACGGGGAGCTGTTTTTT. The whole variable domain, remainder taken from reference TRBV13 and TRBJ2-2, is AAGVIQSPRHLIKEKRETATLKCYPIPRHDTVYWYQQGPGQDPQFLISFYEKMQSDKGSIPDRFSAQQFSDYHSELNMSSLELGDSALYFCASSPGGNGELFFGEGSRLTVL.

This rearrangement joins TRBV5-1 to TRBJ1-4; the match to TRBD1 covers 7 bases. The V segment lost 6 bases and the J segment 7 bases; nucleotides outside the gene matches: 6. CDR1 is SGHRS and CDR2 is YFSETQ in the germline V gene. The CDR3 runs to 13 residues. CDR3 sequence reads: CASTWQGGEKLFF. CDR3 bases: TGCGCCAGCACGTGGCAGGGGGGTGAAAAACTGTTTTTT.

A word on this clone: The same CDR3 is also encoded by other DNA sequences in this sample. The gene calls are TRBV5-1 and TRBJ2-5; tentatively, D is TRBD2 (5 bases). Germline assignment: CDR1 SGHRS and CDR2 YFSETQ. The CDR3 runs 15 residues. Trimming removed 3 bases at V and 0 bases at J, with 12 bases between. The CDR3 loop is CASSSTGIYQETQYF. The CDR3 DNA reads TGCGCCAGCAGCTCGACGGGGATATACCAAGAGACCCAGTACTTC.

The gene calls are TRBV28 and TRBJ1-1; no definite D call. The germline gives CDR1 MDHEN, CDR2 SYDVKM. The CDR3 is 8 residues long. The DNA of the CDR3 is TGTGGAGGTACTGAAGCTTTCTTT. Amino acid sequence: CGGTEAFF.

The gene calls are TRBV27 and TRBJ2-1, with TRBD2 matching 10 bases. The germline CDR1 and CDR2 sequences are MNHEY and SMNVEV (reference sequence). The length of the CDR3 is 17 residues. V was clipped by 1 base and J by 6 bases; unmatched bases: 9. This CDR3 is CASSLLWTSGSSNEQFF. As DNA, the CDR3 is TGTGCCAGCAGTTTATTGTGGACTAGCGGAAGTTCCAATGAGCAGTTCTTC.

V is TRBV5-4 and J is TRBJ2-6; tentatively, D is TRBD1 (5 bases). Trimming took 4 bases from V and 0 from J, leaving 17 bases between them. The CDR3 sequence is 18 residues long. Looked up from germline, CDR1 is SGHNT and CDR2 is YYREEE (reference sequence). The CDR3 DNA reads as TGTGCCAGCAGCCTCACAGGAAGATACTTCTCTGGGGCCAACGTCCTGACTTTC. Translated, it gives CASSLTGRYFSGANVLTF.

V usage is TRBV28 and J usage is TRBJ2-5; TRBD1 is a possible D gene (6 bases). The CDR3 has 16 residues. Germline V lookup: CDR1 MDHEN, CDR2 SYDVKM. Deletions cut 5 bases from V and 4 bases from J, with 20 bases between. The CDR3 DNA reads as TGTGCCAGCAGTGGGAGAGGGGACAACAAAGGAGAGACCCAGTACTTC. Amino acids: CASSGRGDNKGETQYF. The complete variable domain, with remaining parts taken from reference TRBV28 and TRBJ2-5, reads DVKVTQSSRYLVKRTGEKVFLECVQDMDHENMFWYRQDPGLGLRLIYFSYDVKMKEKGDIPEGYSVSREKKERFSLILESASTNQTSMYLCASSGRGDNKGETQYFGPGTRLLVL.

The chain employs TRBV6-5 and TRBJ2-3, with D possibly being TRBD2 (6 bases). The CDR3 sequence is 13 residues long. Trimming shortened V by 6 bases and J by 0 bases, and 7 bases separated the two germline ends. From germline, CDR1 is MNHEY and CDR2 SVGAGI. The CDR3, as DNA: TGTGCCAGCAGGAGCGGGAGCACAGATACGCAGTATTTT. Its translation is CASRSGSTDTQYF.

The chain couples TRBV5-4 to TRBJ1-2, with TRBD1 matching 10 bases. The CDR3 runs 15 residues. CDR1 and CDR2 from the germline V gene are SGHNT and YYREEE (reference sequence). With 5 bases clipped from V and 2 bases from J, the junction kept 6 bases outside the gene matches. In nucleotides, the CDR3 is TGTGCCAGCAGGGGAGGGACAGGGGAGAACTATGGCTACACCTTC. It is translated as CASRGGTGENYGYTF. Together with reference TRBV5-4 and TRBJ1-2, the CDR3 gives the full variable domain: ETGVTQSPTHLIKTRGQQVTLRCSSQSGHNTVSWYQQALGQGPQFIFQYYREEENGRGNFPPRFSGLQFPNYSSELNVNALELDDSALYLCASRGGTGENYGYTFGSGTRLTVV.

A few counts support this clone. The chain recombines TRBV30 with TRBJ1-1; 7 bases agree with TRBD1. V lost 4 bases, J lost 6 bases, and 11 bases stayed unmatched. CDR1 is GTSNPN, CDR2 SVGIG, per germline (reference sequence). CDR3 length: 14 residues. The CDR3 sequence: CAWTPGQFEAEAFF. DNA for the CDR3: TGTGCCTGGACTCCGGGACAGTTTGAAGCTGAAGCTTTCTTT.

V and J are TRBV19 and TRBJ1-1, with TRBD1 as a possible D gene (5 bases). The V end lost 3 bases, the J end lost 4 bases, and 15 bases lay between the germline ends. CDR3 length: 15 amino acids. The germline gives CDR1 LNHDA, CDR2 SQIVND (reference sequence). The CDR3 spells CASSIGPGGGTEAFF. Here the CDR3 DNA reads TGTGCCAGTAGTATTGGCCCGGGGGGGGGCACTGAAGCTTTCTTT. The whole variable domain, remainder taken from reference TRBV19 and TRBJ1-1, is DGGITQSPKYLFRKEGQNVTLSCEQNLNHDAMYWYRQDPGQGLRLIYYSQIVNDFQKGDIAEGYSVSREKKESFPLTVTSAQKNPTAFYLCASSIGPGGGTEAFFGQGTRLTVV.

This chain uses TRBV29-1 with TRBJ1-5; D is possibly TRBD1 (5 bases). The CDR3 is made up of 13 amino acids. Germline CDR1 is SQVTM and CDR2 is ANQGSEA. Trimming pared 7 bases from V and 5 bases from J, leaving 15 bases between. The CDR3 DNA follows: TGCAGCGCTGGGGTCGGGGGGGATCAGCCCCAGCATTTT. Translated, it gives CSAGVGGDQPQHF.

The chain carries TRBV7-3 and TRBJ1-1; D perhaps matches TRBD1 (5 bases). In germline, CDR1 is SGHTA, CDR2 FQGTGA. Deletions cut 1 base from V and 4 bases from J, with 13 bases between. This CDR3 is built from 15 residues. The chain's CDR3 is CASSLSPGVSTEAFF. The CDR3 region has the DNA TGTGCCAGCAGCTTAAGTCCGGGGGTGAGCACTGAAGCTTTCTTT.

The chain employs TRBV5-1 and TRBJ2-1; tentative D call: TRBD1 (5 bases). This CDR3 comprises 13 residues. Trimming pared 2 bases from V and 10 bases from J, leaving 13 bases between. Germline-derived CDR1 and CDR2 are SGHRS and YFSETQ. CDR3 sequence: CASSLGVHGEQFF. As DNA, the CDR3 is TGCGCCAGCAGCTTAGGGGTTCACGGAGAGCAGTTCTTC.

Only a few counts were recorded for this clone. The chain joins TRBV28 to TRBJ1-1, with a tentative D call TRBD1 (6 bases). The germline CDR1 and CDR2 sequences are MDHEN and SYDVKM. The V end was cut by 2 bases, the J end by 7 bases, with 17 bases between. The CDR3 is 15 amino acids. CDR3 protein: CASSLISQGVGEAFF. CDR3 nucleotide sequence: TGTGCCAGCAGTTTAATATCACAGGGAGTCGGTGAAGCTTTCTTT.

The chain uses TRBV2 and TRBJ1-1; TRBD1 matches at 10 bases. This CDR3 is built from 14 residues. CDR1 is SNHLY and CDR2 is FYNNEI in the germline V gene. Losses at the gene ends were 7 bases for V and 11 bases for J; bases not matched to a gene: 13. CDR3: CASTQGQGPYRAFF. In DNA form, the CDR3 reads TGTGCCAGCACCCAGGGACAGGGGCCCTATCGGGCTTTCTTT. The variable domain in full, with the rest retrieved from reference TRBV2 and TRBJ1-1, is EPEVTQTPSHQVTQMGQEVILRCVPISNHLYFYWYRQILGQKVEFLVSFYNNEISEKSEIFDDQFSVERPDGSNFTLKIRSTKLEDSAMYFCASTQGQGPYRAFFGQGTRLTVV.

The V gene is TRBV6-1, the J gene TRBJ2-3, with 7 bases matching TRBD2. With V trimmed by 3 bases and J by 4 bases, 4 bases remained unmatched. The germline V gene encodes CDR1 MNHNS and CDR2 SASEGT. This CDR3 region has 14 residues. CDR3 sequence: CASSEWEGPDTQYF. Written as DNA, the CDR3 is TGTGCCAGCAGTGAGTGGGAGGGGCCAGATACGCAGTATTTT.

The chain links TRBV11-2 to TRBJ1-3, with 8 bases that match TRBD1. J gave up 2 bases and V 3 bases, and 6 bases lay outside the gene matches. Germline CDR1 reads SGHAT; CDR2 reads FQNNGV. The CDR3 covers 16 residues. CDR3 DNA: TGTGCCAGCAGCTTTACAACAGGGGGGACTGGAAACACCATATATTTT. Translated, it gives CASSFTTGGTGNTIYF.

Only a few counts were recorded for this clone. This rearrangement joins TRBV5-1 to TRBJ1-2, with a tentative D call TRBD1 (5 bases). Trimming cost V 4 bases and J 4 bases, with 17 bases left between them. Germline-derived CDR1 and CDR2 are SGHRS and YFSETQ. CDR3 length: 15 residues. CDR3 in amino acids: CASSGGTPLFYGYTF. CDR3 DNA: TGCGCCAGCAGCGGGGGGACTCCCCTATTCTATGGCTACACCTTC. The full variable domain, in which reference TRBV5-1 and TRBJ1-2 provide the parts outside the CDR3, is KAGVTQTPRYLIKTRGQQVTLSCSPISGHRSVSWYQQTPGQGLQFLFEYFSETQRNKGNFPGRFSGRQFSNSRSEMNVSTLELGDSALYLCASSGGTPLFYGYTFGSGTRLTVV.

This sequence joins TRBV5-5 and TRBJ2-5; TRBD1 matches at 9 bases. With 2 bases clipped from V and 3 bases from J, the junction kept 2 bases outside the gene matches. CDR3 size: 14 residues. Germline CDR1 is SGHKS and CDR2 is YYEKEE (reference sequence). CDR3 sequence: CASSFGTGKETQYF. CDR3 sequence (DNA): TGTGCCAGCAGCTTCGGGACAGGGAAAGAGACCCAGTACTTC.

This clone was counted between two and nine times. The chain combines TRBV6-5 with TRBJ2-7; 7 nucleotides match TRBD2. V was pared by 4 bases and J by 5 bases, with 14 bases of the junction left unmatched. The CDR3 covers 16 residues. The V gene's germline CDR1 is MNHEY and CDR2 SVGAGI. The CDR3 DNA sequence: TGTGCCAGCAGTTCAGGGAGGGTCCCGGGACTTCACGAGCAGTACTTC. Amino acid sequence: CASSSGRVPGLHEQYF.